The 9 T cell receptor beta chains listed next were all sequenced from one sample in a study of vaccination effects on CD4 cells after COVID-19. Their cognate antigens are unknown. Antigen-specific CD4+ T cells were first expanded with viral peptide pools by the ViraFEST assay and only then sequenced. After around nine days in culture, the CD4+ T cells were isolated. Participants each got two BNT162b2 or mRNA-1273 vaccine doses. Using immunoSEQ multiplex PCR, the repertoire was profiled, and TCRdb retains in-frame clones only, with some absent. This table has fewer than 90,000 clones, over 75% appearing once. The sample consisted of CD4+ T cells from PBMCs cultured with HCoV-OC43 spike peptides, taken after COVID-19 vaccination. The subset denotes: HCoV-OC43 spike overlapping peptide pool stimulation. These receptor sequences come from a human donor who received a COVID-19 vaccine.

This chain connects TRBV6-6 to TRBJ1-6; D is possibly TRBD1 (5 bases). The CDR3 runs 16 residues. Trimming cost V 5 bases and J 0 bases, with 11 bases left between them. Germline lookup yields CDR1 MNHNY and CDR2 SVGAGI (reference sequence). The CDR3 loop reads CASSRSGSSYNSPLHF. Here the CDR3 DNA reads TGTGCCAGCAGTCGATCAGGGAGCTCCTATAATTCACCCCTCCACTTT.

This clone was observed a handful of times. The chain carries TRBV4-1 and TRBJ1-3; D is unresolved. The CDR3 has 16 amino acids. The germline CDR1 and CDR2 sequences are MGHRA and YSYEKL. V was shortened by 2 bases and J by 0 bases, with 11 bases between the two germline ends. In nucleotides, the CDR3 is TGCGCCAGCAGCCAACCTCTTAGGGACTCTGGAAACACCATATATTTT. Residues: CASSQPLRDSGNTIYF.

J is TRBJ2-5 and V is TRBV5-1, with TRBD1 matching 10 bases. With 4 bases clipped from V and 3 bases from J, the junction kept 6 bases outside the gene matches. The CDR3 is 15 amino acids. Germline assignment: CDR1 SGHRS and CDR2 YFSETQ. DNA of the CDR3: TGCGCCAGCAGCCGAACCGGGACAGGGGAAGAGACCCAGTACTTC. Translated, it gives CASSRTGTGEETQYF.

The rearrangement joins TRBV3-1 (or the pseudogene TRBV3-2) to TRBJ2-5; either TRBD1 or TRBD2 may fit D (5 bases each). This CDR3 is 14 amino acids long. V lost 5 bases to trimming and J lost 6 bases, with 16 bases between them. CDR1 and CDR2 from the germline V gene are LGHDT and YNNKEL (reference sequence). This CDR3 is CASSARGEKKTQYF. For the CDR3, the DNA is TGTGCCAGCAGCGCGAGGGGAGAAAAAAAGACCCAGTACTTC.

The rearrangement joins TRBV5-6 to TRBJ2-3; tentatively, D is TRBD2 (5 bases). This CDR3 spans 12 amino acids. V was cut by 0 bases and J by 7 bases, with 6 bases left in between. Germline CDR1 SGHDT, CDR2 YYEEEE. Here the CDR3 DNA reads TGTGCCAGCAGCTTGGGACTAAATACGCAGTATTTT. It encodes CASSLGLNTQYF.

The chain joins TRBV30 to TRBJ2-6, with 9 bases aligning to TRBD1. Trimming cost V 5 bases and J 5 bases; bases outside gene matches: 10. The CDR3 loop spans 16 amino acids. CDR1 GTSNPN and CDR2 SVGIG come from the germline V gene (reference sequence). The CDR3, as DNA: TGTGCCTGGCGGGACAGGGAGAACTGGCGGGCCAACGTCCTGACTTTC. Its translation is CAWRDRENWRANVLTF. Supplemented by reference TRBV30 and TRBJ2-6, the full variable domain reads SQTIHQWPATLVQPVGSPLSLECTVEGTSNPNLYWYRQAAGRGLQLLFYSVGIGQISSEVPQNLSASRPQDRQFILSSKKLLLSDSGFYLCAWRDRENWRANVLTFGAGSRLTVL.

This chain uses TRBV7-8 with TRBJ1-4, with D unclear. The germline CDR1 and CDR2 sequences are SGHVS and FQNEAQ. The V end lost 4 bases, the J end lost 0 bases, and 9 bases lay between the germline ends. The CDR3 loop spans 15 amino acids. The CDR3 sequence: CASSWTSATNEKLFF. The CDR3 region has the DNA TGTGCCAGCAGCTGGACCTCGGCAACTAATGAAAAACTGTTTTTT.

V is TRBV11-2 and J is TRBJ2-7; a possible D gene is TRBD1 (6 bases). Trimming shortened V by 5 bases and J by 7 bases, and 18 bases separated the two germline ends. The length of the CDR3 is 14 residues. Germline V gene sequence: CDR1 SGHAT, CDR2 FQNNGV. The CDR3 DNA sequence: TGTGCCAGCAGCCCCAACTCGCCAGGGGATGAGCAGTACGTC. Its protein product is CASSPNSPGDEQYV.

The genes are TRBV24-1 and TRBJ2-3, with 10 nucleotides matching TRBD1. The CDR3 is 17 residues long. The germline V gene has CDR1 KGHDR and CDR2 SFDVKD. Losses at the gene ends were 2 bases for V and 7 bases for J; bases not matched to a gene: 11. The CDR3 reads CATSDSGQGNLVYTQYF. CDR3 sequence (DNA): TGTGCCACCAGTGATTCGGGACAGGGGAATTTAGTTTATACGCAGTATTTT.